The 16 T cell receptor beta chains given below trace back to one sample, sequenced in a study of HIV-infected patients and healthy controls. MiXCR, run by TCRdb on the 5' RACE reads, gives a single entry per CDR3 protein. The sample records under 70,000 distinct CDR3 sequences, over 15% being singletons. Sequencing was done on a sample of CD4+ T cells from blood. The receptor set was obtained from a human donor in good health.

This clonotype was seen a handful of times. J is TRBJ2-3 and V is TRBV4-1; 8 nucleotides align to TRBD2. CDR1 is MGHRA and CDR2 is YSYEKL in the germline V gene. The V segment lost 4 bases and the J segment 5 bases; nucleotides outside the gene matches: 11. CDR3 size: 16 residues. The CDR3 spells CASSRYSGTRIDTQYF. The CDR3 DNA reads TGCGCCAGCAGCCGATATAGCGGGACTCGAATAGATACGCAGTATTTT.

This chain joins TRBV11-2 and TRBJ2-1, with unresolved D. The germline V gene encodes CDR1 SGHAT and CDR2 FQNNGV. CDR3 length: 16 amino acids. The V end lost 3 bases, the J end lost 3 bases, and 15 bases lay between the germline ends. The CDR3 is CASSFQRIQGYNEQFF. CDR3 sequence (DNA): TGTGCCAGCAGCTTCCAGCGCATCCAAGGCTACAATGAGCAGTTCTTC.

There are many counts of this clonotype. This chain joins TRBV6-6 and TRBJ1-6; TRBD1 aligns across 8 bases. V dropped 6 bases and J dropped 7; count of bases not matched to a gene: 8. This CDR3 comprises 15 residues. CDR1 and CDR2 (germline): MNHNY, SVGAGI (reference sequence). CDR3 protein: CASREQQGENSPLHF. DNA for the CDR3: TGTGCCAGCAGAGAACAACAGGGGGAAAATTCACCCCTCCACTTT.

This chain uses TRBV30 with TRBJ1-1; no clear D. CDR3 length: 9 residues. The V gene's germline CDR1 is GTSNPN and CDR2 SVGIG (reference sequence). CDR3 bases: TGTGCGGTGAACACTGAAGCTTTCTTT. Its protein product is CAVNTEAFF.

This clonotype was detected many times. The gene calls are TRBV6-5 and TRBJ2-5; D is unclear. V was cut by 6 bases and J by 1 base, with 15 bases left in between. The CDR3 loop spans 15 amino acids. The germline V gene has CDR1 MNHEY and CDR2 SVGAGI. The CDR3 nucleotides read TGTGCCAGCAGGAAGGGCCGATGGGGCCAAGAGACCCAGTACTTC. Its translation is CASRKGRWGQETQYF.

This clonotype was seen repeatedly, ten times or more. This rearrangement joins TRBV29-1 to TRBJ1-1, with TRBD1 as a possible D gene (6 bases). V lost 4 bases and J 6 bases, leaving 18 bases between the germline ends. Germline CDR1 SQVTM, CDR2 ANQGSEA. The CDR3 is made up of 14 amino acids. The CDR3 sequence: CSVGNRAGDPEAFF. The CDR3 nucleotides read TGCAGCGTTGGGAACCGGGCAGGGGACCCTGAAGCTTTCTTT.

There are many counts of this clonotype. The chain combines TRBV12-3 or TRBV12-4 with TRBJ2-7; D is possibly TRBD2 (5 bases). V lost 6 bases, J lost 0 bases, and 15 bases lay in between. The CDR3 sequence is 15 residues long. The DNA of the CDR3 is TGTGCCAGCAGACCCAGCGGCCCTAGCTCCTACGAGCAGTACTTC. It translates to CASRPSGPSSYEQYF.

V is TRBV9 and J is TRBJ2-1; the D is unclear. Trimming removed 3 bases from V and 5 bases from J, with 3 bases in between. Germline V lookup: CDR1 SGDLS, CDR2 YYNGEE. The CDR3 is 11 residues long. This CDR3 is CASSADNEQFF. The CDR3 DNA follows: TGTGCCAGCAGCGCCGACAATGAGCAGTTCTTC.

On this clonotype: A junction end diverges from the germline sequence, so it may reflect a read error. V and J are TRBV14 and TRBJ1-1; 7 nucleotides match TRBD1. The CDR3 runs 12 residues. Germline V CDR1 and CDR2: SGHDN, FVKESK. CDR3 loop: CASSQLKGTEVF. The DNA for the CDR3 is TGTGCCAGCAGCCAACTAAAGGGGACAGAAGTTTTT.

This rearrangement joins TRBV30 to TRBJ1-6; the D is unclear. The CDR3 consists of 14 residues. With 0 bases removed from V and 9 bases from J, the gap between germline ends came to 12 bases. Germline CDR1 and CDR2: GTSNPN and SVGIG (reference sequence). The CDR3 DNA sequence: TGTGCCTGGAGTGTCACCCAGGAAAGTTCACCCCTCCACTTT. It specifies CAWSVTQESSPLHF.

This clonotype was counted at least ten times. The chain links TRBV11-2 to TRBJ1-1; possible D gene TRBD1, 6 bases. Per germline, CDR1 SGHAT and CDR2 FQNNGV. The CDR3 sequence is 13 residues long. V was trimmed by 5 bases and J by 7 bases, leaving 14 bases between them. The CDR3 DNA sequence: TGTGCCAGCAGCATCAGATCGACAGGTGAAGCTTTCTTT. It specifies CASSIRSTGEAFF.

This clonotype turned up a few times. The chain employs TRBV5-4 and TRBJ2-3; possible D gene TRBD2, 5 bases. Germline V CDR1 and CDR2: SGHNT, YYREEE (reference sequence). V lost 0 bases and J lost 1, with 12 bases in between. This CDR3 comprises 16 residues. CDR3 coding DNA: TGTGCCAGCAGCTTGGCCCTAGCCCAGGGCACAGATACGCAGTATTTT. Protein sequence: CASSLALAQGTDTQYF.

This clonotype was recorded a few times. V gene TRBV6-2 or TRBV6-3 combines with J gene TRBJ2-5; D is ambiguous. The CDR3 extends over 13 amino acids. Germline lookup yields CDR1 MNHEY and CDR2 SVGEGT. V was pared by 2 bases and J by 6 bases, with 10 bases between. The CDR3 coding sequence is TGTGCCAGCAGTTACCATGGTTCACAGACCCAGTACTTC. Translating gives CASSYHGSQTQYF.

The table lists this clonotype with many counts. The chain joins TRBV20-1 to TRBJ2-3, with 7 bases identical to TRBD2. This CDR3 comprises 13 residues. V gave up 3 bases and J gave up 6 bases; unmatched junction bases: 6. Germline CDR1 DFQATT, CDR2 SNEGSKA (reference sequence). CDR3 amino acids: CSARGSGKDTQYF. The CDR3 DNA reads TGCAGTGCTAGGGGGAGCGGGAAGGATACGCAGTATTTT.

The chain couples TRBV6-2 or TRBV6-3 to TRBJ1-5, with a tentative D call TRBD1 (5 bases). CDR3 size: 15 residues. V lost 0 bases and J lost 3, with 9 bases in between. Germline V lookup: CDR1 MNHEY, CDR2 SVGEGT. The CDR3 here is CASSYSRVNNQPQHF. In nucleotides, the CDR3 is TGTGCCAGCAGTTACTCCAGGGTCAACAATCAGCCCCAGCATTTT.

This clonotype was detected ten times or more. The chain recombines TRBV12-3 or TRBV12-4 with TRBJ2-3; 7 nucleotides line up with TRBD2. V gave up 8 bases and J gave up 3 bases; unmatched junction bases: 11. The CDR3 is 15 residues long. The CDR3 here is CASQSGEGRTDTQYF. The CDR3 DNA reads TGTGCCAGCCAATCGGGGGAGGGCCGAACAGATACGCAGTATTTT.